One and the same sample provided the 27 T cell receptor beta chains below, sequenced in a study of CD8 T cells in ankylosing spondylitis. Via MiXCR, TCRdb re-called the 5' RACE reads, giving one row per CDR3 protein. The sample lists roughly 140,000 distinct CDR3 sequences; more than 40% were seen once. The sequenced sample was synovial fluid, either unsorted or a sorted T cell fraction (not recorded which). Receptor source: a male donor with ankylosing spondylitis.

There are a few counts of this clonotype. The chain is built from TRBV7-2 and TRBJ1-4; 8 bases agree with TRBD1. From germline, CDR1 is SGHTA and CDR2 FQGNSA. Trimming removed 4 bases from V and 6 bases from J; junction bases left unmatched: 4. This CDR3 contains 14 residues. The CDR3 DNA reads as TGTGCCAGCAGCTCGACAGGGGTGGATGAAAAACTGTTTTTT. This sequence encodes CASSSTGVDEKLFF.

V and J are TRBV18 and TRBJ2-1; 13 bases align to TRBD2. The junction had 6 bases not matched to a gene; V was cut back by 7 bases and J by 0 bases. Per germline, CDR1 KGHSH and CDR2 LQKENI. The CDR3 is 17 residues long. The CDR3 region has the DNA TGTGCCAGCTTGACCGGGACTAGCGGGGACTCCTACAATGAGCAGTTCTTC. Its protein product is CASLTGTSGDSYNEQFF.

This clonotype was recorded many times. V usage is TRBV5-5 and J usage is TRBJ2-1, with D possibly TRBD1 on 5 matching bases. This CDR3 spans 12 amino acids. With 0 bases removed from V and 8 bases from J, the gap between germline ends came to 6 bases. CDR1 is SGHKS, CDR2 YYEKEE, per germline (reference sequence). Here the CDR3 reads CASSLGGYEQFF. The CDR3 DNA sequence: TGTGCCAGCAGCTTGGGGGGCTATGAGCAGTTCTTC.

This clonotype came up a few times. The chain joins TRBV29-1 to TRBJ1-6, with D perhaps TRBD1 (6 bases). Germline CDR1 and CDR2: SQVTM and ANQGSEA. The CDR3 is 13 amino acids. The V end was cut by 4 bases, the J end by 7 bases, with 11 bases between. CDR3 DNA sequence: TGCAGCGTTGCATTGCAGGGGAATTCACCCCTCCACTTT. Protein: CSVALQGNSPLHF.

A few counts support this clonotype. This sequence joins TRBV11-3 and TRBJ2-5; possibly TRBD1 or TRBD2 for D (6 bases each). V was trimmed by 5 bases and J by 2 bases, leaving 21 bases between them. In germline, CDR1 is SGHNT, CDR2 YENEEA. The length of the CDR3 is 17 residues. The CDR3 bases are TGTGCCAGCAGCAGGGCGGGGCAGGGGACCCTTCAAGAGACCCAGTACTTC. Its translation: CASSRAGQGTLQETQYF.

This clonotype was recorded a few times. The chain links TRBV18 to TRBJ2-5; D uncertain. CDR3 size: 14 residues. From germline, CDR1 is KGHSH and CDR2 LQKENI. V was cut by 5 bases and J by 1 base, with 11 bases left in between. CDR3 protein: CASSNHTSQETQYF. The CDR3 bases are TGTGCCAGCTCAAACCACACATCCCAAGAGACCCAGTACTTC.

This rearrangement joins TRBV12-3 or TRBV12-4 to TRBJ2-7; D remains ambiguous. This CDR3 is built from 15 residues. Trimming stripped 5 bases from V and 7 bases from J, with 21 bases between. CDR3 protein: CASSPRPFRTSEQYF. CDR3 in DNA: TGTGCCAGCAGTCCTCGGCCCTTCCGAACAAGTGAGCAGTACTTC.

This clonotype was observed many times. The V and J genes are TRBV11-3 and TRBJ1-1; D unclear. Germline CDR1 SGHNT, CDR2 YENEEA. The CDR3 is 16 amino acids. V lost 4 bases and J 2 bases, leaving 17 bases between the germline ends. CDR3 nucleotide sequence: TGTGCCAGCAGCTCGAGGGAGGCAGCCGGCAACACTGAAGCTTTCTTT. It yields the protein CASSSREAAGNTEAFF.

The rearrangement joins TRBV24-1 to TRBJ2-6; tentatively, D is TRBD1 (6 bases). This CDR3 has 16 residues. Trimming removed 3 bases at V and 2 bases at J, with 10 bases between. Germline loops: CDR1 KGHDR, CDR2 SFDVKD. The DNA for the CDR3 is TGTGCCACCAGTGATCGGCAGGGGCCTGGGGCCAACGTCCTGACTTTC. Translated: CATSDRQGPGANVLTF.

This clonotype was detected only a few times. The chain uses TRBV4-3 and TRBJ2-2; D may be TRBD2 (6 bases). The CDR3 has 17 residues. Germline lookup yields CDR1 LGHNA and CDR2 YSLEER. V was clipped by 1 base and J by 3 bases, with 15 bases between them. The CDR3 here is CASSQGPEGFYTGELFF. The CDR3 DNA sequence: TGCGCCAGCAGCCAAGGGCCGGAGGGATTTTACACCGGGGAGCTGTTTTTT.

This clonotype occurred a few times. This CDR3 reads CASSFLQVTGELFF. CDR3 in DNA: TGCGCCAGCAGCTTTCTTCAGGTTACCGGGGAGCTGTTTTTT. V usage is TRBV5-1 and J usage is TRBJ2-2; D ambiguous. The V gene's germline CDR1 is SGHRS and CDR2 YFSETQ. This CDR3 has 14 amino acids. V shed 2 bases and J shed 5 bases, with 10 bases lying between them.

This clonotype was picked up many times. V is TRBV7-9 and J is TRBJ2-7; TRBD1 aligns across 8 bases. The trim removed 6 bases at V and 5 bases at J, leaving 12 bases unmatched. This CDR3 has 15 residues. CDR1 SEHNR and CDR2 FQNEAQ come from the germline V gene (reference sequence). The CDR3 sequence is CASSSPPGGIDEQYF. CDR3 nucleotide sequence: TGTGCCAGCAGTTCCCCCCCAGGGGGCATCGACGAGCAGTACTTC.

This clonotype was observed a handful of times. The gene calls are TRBV6-5 and TRBJ2-7; D unresolved. V shed 2 bases and J shed 3 bases, with 8 bases lying between them. The V gene's germline CDR1 is MNHEY and CDR2 SVGAGI. This CDR3 is 13 amino acids long. CDR3 region: CASSYDGYYEQYF. The CDR3 nucleotides read TGTGCCAGCAGTTACGACGGATACTACGAGCAGTACTTC.

The chain links TRBV4-1 to TRBJ2-3; 13 bases line up with TRBD2. CDR1 and CDR2 (germline): MGHRA, YSYEKL. J lost 4 bases, V lost 4 bases, and 5 bases had no gene match. CDR3 length: 16 amino acids. This CDR3 reads CASSPPGLAGADTQYF. CDR3 nucleotides: TGCGCCAGCAGCCCTCCTGGACTAGCGGGAGCAGATACGCAGTATTTT.

This clonotype has just a few counts. The chain employs TRBV27 and TRBJ2-7, with 11 positions matching TRBD2. Germline CDR1 reads MNHEY; CDR2 reads SMNVEV (reference sequence). V was clipped by 6 bases and J by 0 bases; unmatched bases: 7. The CDR3 has 16 residues. The CDR3 region is CASSKDGTSGSYEQYF. CDR3 DNA: TGTGCCAGCAGCAAGGACGGGACTAGCGGCTCCTACGAGCAGTACTTC.

The chain couples TRBV12-5 to TRBJ2-1, with 7 bases matching TRBD2. Germline-derived CDR1 and CDR2 are LGHNT and FRNRAP. The CDR3 contains 18 residues. V trimming: 0 bases; J trimming: 8 bases; junction bases outside the gene matches: 16. CDR3 sequence (DNA): TGTGCTAGTGGTTTGGTAGCCTTCGGAGGGAGGGTGGTTGATGAGCAGTTCTTC. Translated, it gives CASGLVAFGGRVVDEQFF.

This clonotype was counted ten times or more. CDR3: CASSLVLGGSDEQYF. In nucleotides, the CDR3 is TGTGCCAGCAGCTTAGTCCTGGGCGGGAGTGACGAGCAGTACTTC. This chain links TRBV7-2 with TRBJ2-7; 7 bases match TRBD2. V was pared by 1 base and J by 5 bases, with 8 bases of the junction left unmatched. CDR3 length: 15 residues. The germline CDR1 and CDR2 sequences are SGHTA and FQGNSA.

The chain combines TRBV7-9 with TRBJ1-4, with 7 bases aligning to TRBD1. CDR1 is SEHNR, CDR2 FQNEAQ, per germline (reference sequence). V lost 5 bases to trimming and J lost 5 bases; unmatched junction nucleotides: 8. The CDR3 length is 15 residues. The CDR3: CASSTRTGPNEKLFF. In DNA form, the CDR3 reads TGTGCCAGCAGCACTCGGACAGGCCCAAATGAAAAACTGTTTTTT.

The chain carries TRBV7-6 and TRBJ2-7, with 11 bases lining up with TRBD2. The ends lost 1 base at V and 1 base at J; junction bases unmatched: 9. CDR3 length: 18 amino acids. CDR1 and CDR2 (germline): SGHVS, FNYEAQ. The CDR3 nucleotides are TGTGCCAGCAGCTTAGGCCGTCTAGCGGGAGGATGGTCCTACGAGCAGTACTTC. Its protein product is CASSLGRLAGGWSYEQYF.

This clonotype was recorded a few times. V usage is TRBV4-1 and J usage is TRBJ2-2; 10 nucleotides align to TRBD2. Looked up from germline, CDR1 is MGHRA and CDR2 is YSYEKL. There are 21 residues in the CDR3. The V gene end was trimmed by 3 bases and the J gene end by 4 bases; junction bases not matched to a gene: 20. In DNA, the CDR3 is TGCGCCAGCAGCCACCGAAAGCACGTGCTAGCGGGAGTATCGACCACCGGGGAGCTGTTTTTT. It yields the protein CASSHRKHVLAGVSTTGELFF.

This clonotype was seen a handful of times. V usage is TRBV7-9 and J usage is TRBJ2-7; either TRBD1 or TRBD2 may fit D (5 bases each). This CDR3 is built from 14 residues. CDR1 SEHNR and CDR2 FQNEAQ come from the germline V gene (reference sequence). Between the trimmed V and J ends, which lost 0 bases and 3 bases, there was a span of 9 bases. The CDR3, as DNA: TGTGCCAGCAGCTTAGCGGGACCAAACTACGAGCAGTACTTC. Protein: CASSLAGPNYEQYF. Filled out from reference TRBV7-9 and TRBJ2-7, the complete variable domain reads DTGVSQNPRHKITKRGQNVTFRCDPISEHNRLYWYRQTLGQGPEFLTYFQNEAQLEKSRLLSDRFSAERPKGSFSTLEIQRTEQGDSAMYLCASSLAGPNYEQYFGPGTRLTVT.

There are a few counts of this clonotype. The V call is TRBV20-1, the J call TRBJ1-1; 8 positions match TRBD1. The J segment lost 0 bases and the V segment lost 6 bases, leaving 9 bases of the junction unmatched. CDR3 size: 15 residues. Germline V gene sequence: CDR1 DFQATT, CDR2 SNEGSKA (reference sequence). The CDR3 nucleotides read TGCAGTGCAAGTAACAGGGGGGGGATGAACACTGAAGCTTTCTTT. Residues: CSASNRGGMNTEAFF.

The rearrangement uses TRBV21-1 and TRBJ1-1. TRBV21-1 is noted as a pseudogene. This CDR3 contains 16 residues. The DNA of the CDR3 is TGTGCCAACGACCCTAAAAAGGGTACGAATAACACTGAAGCTTTCTTT. Translated, it gives CANDPKKGTNNTEAFF.

This chain uses TRBV6-1 with TRBJ1-5; D is undetermined. This CDR3 has 17 amino acids. The germline CDR1 and CDR2 sequences are MNHNS and SASEGT. Trimming removed 1 base from V and 2 bases from J, with 15 bases in between. CDR3 in amino acids: CASSEGWWVGGNQPQHF. The CDR3 nucleotides read TGTGCCAGCAGTGAAGGTTGGTGGGTCGGGGGCAATCAGCCCCAGCATTTT.

V gene TRBV9 combines with J gene TRBJ1-2; no firm D call. This CDR3 region has 17 residues. CDR1 is SGDLS and CDR2 is YYNGEE in the germline V gene. V was trimmed by 4 bases and J by 0 bases, leaving 19 bases between them. For the CDR3, the DNA is TGTGCCAGCAGCCCATCTCCTCCAGGCAGAACTAACTATGGCTACACCTTC. Amino acid sequence: CASSPSPPGRTNYGYTF.

This clonotype has just a few counts. The V call is TRBV28, the J call TRBJ2-2, with 7 positions matching TRBD2. The CDR3 consists of 14 residues. Germline CDR1 is MDHEN and CDR2 is SYDVKM. Trimming removed 6 bases from V and 4 bases from J; junction bases left unmatched: 5. The CDR3, as DNA: TGTGCCAGCAGGAGGGTAGCGGGCACCGGGGAGCTGTTTTTT. It encodes CASRRVAGTGELFF.

Many counts were recorded for this clonotype. This chain links TRBV27 with TRBJ2-7, with D perhaps TRBD1 or TRBD2 (5 bases each). Germline V gene data show CDR1 as MNHEY and CDR2 as SMNVEV (reference sequence). The CDR3 loop spans 14 amino acids. The V and J ends lost 0 bases and 2 bases respectively, with 8 bases between them. CDR3 in DNA: TGTGCCAGCAGTTTATCCCGGGGCCCCTACGAGCAGTACTTC. It translates to CASSLSRGPYEQYF.